Sequencing of this T cell receptor (beta chain) was carried out in a study of cytomegalovirus exposure and HLA in healthy donors. The wider study: Of all 380 or so donors who were genotyped, roughly 81% belonged to the Caucasian-associated ancestry cluster. Study-wide results and limits: While the bulk of TCR sequences proved rare, some public TCRs turned up in many donors.

Trimming shortened V by 3 bases and J by 0 bases, and 18 bases separated the two germline ends. This CDR3 has 17 amino acids. Germline V lookup: CDR1 LNHDA, CDR2 SQIVND (reference sequence). This PCR relied on a set of 60 Vbeta primers and 13 Jbeta primers. The method was immunoSEQ multiplex PCR; TCRdb's version includes in-frame clones alone and lacks a portion of them. The table has hundreds of thousands of clones, more than 55% seen once. About this clone itself: Its matching antigen is unknown.

The sample consisted of PBMCs. This TCR derives from a female donor in good health and CMV-seronegative. The chain combines TRBV19 with TRBJ2-7; maybe TRBD2 (7 bases). The CDR3 sequence: CASSMGGGQAASYEQYF. In DNA, the CDR3 is TGTGCCAGTAGTATGGGCGGGGGCCAGGCCGCCTCCTACGAGCAGTACTTC.